The clone carrying this T cell receptor (beta chain) was observed once. These data originate in a study of technical replicates of blood from several donors. Data came from immunoSEQ multiplex PCR; TCRdb stores just in-frame clones and leaves some out. The sample has 64,000 or so clones, roughly 96% seen once. V shed 8 bases and J 4 bases; nucleotides not matched to a gene: 6. Germline values: CDR1 MNHEY, CDR2 SVGAGI. The CDR3 totals 14 residues. The receptor's source is a human donor in good health. The J gene is TRBJ2-2, the V gene TRBV6-5, with TRBD1 matching over 8 bases. Sequencing was performed on T cells isolated from PBMCs. This CDR3 is CASADRGRTGELFF. In DNA, the CDR3 is TGTGCCAGCGCTGACAGGGGTCGCACCGGGGAGCTGTTTTTT.